This T cell receptor beta chain was recovered during a study of shared clonotypes between healthy human individuals. The CDR3 covers 18 residues. Per the germline V gene, CDR1 is KGHSH and CDR2 is LQKENI. Trimming removed 2 bases from V and 0 bases from J; junction bases left unmatched: 10. Assay used: immunoSEQ multiplex PCR; TCRdb lists only in-frame clones, some missing. The sample contains about 2.1 million clones, about 92% of which appear only once. It was CD45RO-negative cells, positively selected for CCR7, that made up naive CD8 cells, with terminally differentiated effector memory CD45RA+ cells excluded. With respect to this clone: Its target is unknown.

General observations from the study: Clonotypes that were shared across a few donors made up about 4.5% of naive CD4 clonotypes. Researchers found naive subsets generally carried larger estimated richness than memory subsets.

This sequence joins TRBV18 and TRBJ2-5; 9 bases are shared with TRBD2. This receptor was taken from a young man in good health. Some clones in this sample may be carry-over from other donors' samples. The source material was naive CD8+ T cells from PBMCs. The CDR3 reads CASSPGLGLAGNQETQYF. The CDR3 DNA follows: TGTGCCAGCTCACCAGGATTGGGACTAGCCGGAAACCAAGAGACCCAGTACTTC.